This TCR beta chain comes out of a study of a mutant IDH1 vaccine in newly diagnosed glioma. Time point noted: week 35, safety follow-up. The content of each vaccine dose was 300 ug of mutant IDH1 20-mer peptide, and topical imiquimod accompanied it. Those who donated had recent WHO grade 3 or 4 IDH1-mutant, ATRX-lost astrocytomas. To note about this clone: Its antigen is still unknown.

Germline CDR1 MNHNS, CDR2 SASEGT. V shed 7 bases and J shed 3 bases, with 4 bases lying between them. The CDR3 loop spans 10 amino acids. This table comes from immunoSEQ multiplex PCR, and its TCRdb copy is limited to in-frame clones, with some not included. The sample holds 30,000 or so clones; 79% are singletons and the top ten take about 9.3%. This chain joins TRBV6-1 and TRBJ2-7, with D unclear. The sequence was obtained from a woman in her twenties or thirties with glioma. Some clones in this sample may be carry-over from other donors' samples. Sample: PBMCs, taken from a glioma patient whose treatment included an IDH1 peptide vaccine. CDR3 protein: CASTHYEQYF. In DNA, the CDR3 is TGTGCCAGCACCCACTACGAGCAGTACTTC.